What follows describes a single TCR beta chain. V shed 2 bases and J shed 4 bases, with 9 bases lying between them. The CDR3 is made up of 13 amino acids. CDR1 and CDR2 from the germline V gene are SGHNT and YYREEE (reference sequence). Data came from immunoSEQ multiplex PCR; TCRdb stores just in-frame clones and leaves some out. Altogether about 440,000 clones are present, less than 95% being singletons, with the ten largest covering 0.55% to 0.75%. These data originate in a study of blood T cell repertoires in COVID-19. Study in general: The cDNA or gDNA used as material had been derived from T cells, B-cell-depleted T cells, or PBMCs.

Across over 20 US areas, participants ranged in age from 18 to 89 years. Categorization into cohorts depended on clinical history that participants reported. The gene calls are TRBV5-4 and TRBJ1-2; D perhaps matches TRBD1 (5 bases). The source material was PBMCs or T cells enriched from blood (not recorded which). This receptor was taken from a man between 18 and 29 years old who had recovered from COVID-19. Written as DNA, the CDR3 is TGTGCCAGCAGCTTAATGGGGGGCTATGGCTACACCTTC. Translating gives CASSLMGGYGYTF.